The 13 T cell receptor beta chains listed next were all sequenced from one sample in a study of CD8+ T cells in alopecia areata. Indicated treatment: oral pan-JAK inhibitor, 5-10 mg twice daily. Extracted RNA was reverse transcribed into cDNA, the sequencing template. Assay used: immunoSEQ multiplex PCR; TCRdb lists only in-frame clones, some missing. This table has about 210,000 clones, about 50% appearing once. Source: CD4+ T cells sorted from blood, taken at week 4, from a patient treated with tofacitinib. The receptors shown here come from a human donor with alopecia areata.

This rearrangement joins TRBV19 to TRBJ2-5, with no clear D. V was pared by 3 bases and J by 8 bases, with 7 bases between. Germline V lookup: CDR1 LNHDA, CDR2 SQIVND (reference sequence). This CDR3 region has 11 residues. The CDR3 bases are TGTGCCAGTAGTATGGAAAGAACCCAGTACTTC. Translated, it gives CASSMERTQYF.

About this clone itself: Within the sample, other DNA sequences also encode this same CDR3. V gene TRBV29-1 combines with J gene TRBJ1-1, with a tentative D call TRBD1 (5 bases). This CDR3 contains 13 residues. V was cut by 3 bases and J by 0 bases, with 8 bases left in between. The germline CDR1 and CDR2 sequences are SQVTM and ANQGSEA. Here the CDR3 reads CSVEGLMNTEAFF. The DNA of the CDR3 is TGCAGCGTTGAGGGACTTATGAACACTGAAGCTTTCTTT.

This rearrangement joins TRBV7-2 to TRBJ2-2; the D is unclear. CDR3 size: 13 residues. V was shortened by 1 base and J by 10 bases, with 10 bases between the two germline ends. CDR1 SGHTA and CDR2 FQGNSA come from the germline V gene. CDR3 loop: CASSLVQTVELFF. The DNA of the CDR3 is TGTGCCAGCAGCTTAGTCCAAACAGTGGAGCTGTTTTTT.

This chain uses TRBV5-1 with TRBJ1-1; D possibly corresponds to TRBD1 (6 bases). V lost 1 base and J lost 1, with 8 bases in between. CDR1 and CDR2 (germline): SGHRS, YFSETQ. The CDR3 length is 14 residues. The CDR3 spells CASSLQGWNTEAFF. In DNA form, the CDR3 reads TGCGCCAGCAGCTTGCAGGGGTGGAACACTGAAGCTTTCTTT.

The rearrangement links TRBV19 to TRBJ1-2; no clear D. Germline V CDR1 and CDR2: LNHDA, SQIVND (reference sequence). Trimming stripped 8 bases from V and 8 bases from J, with 9 bases between. The CDR3 runs to 10 residues. The CDR3 bases are TGTGCCAGTGAGTCGGGGGGCTACACCTTC. Translation gives CASESGGYTF.

This chain connects TRBV4-3 to TRBJ2-7; weak D call: TRBD2 (5 bases). CDR3 length: 14 residues. The V gene lost 1 base and the J gene lost 3 bases, with 10 bases spanning the gap. The germline gives CDR1 LGHNA, CDR2 YSLEER. The CDR3: CASSQVEGHYEQYF. CDR3 nucleotides: TGCGCCAGCAGCCAAGTTGAGGGCCACTACGAGCAGTACTTC.

The chain has TRBV5-1 and TRBJ2-7, with 7 bases matching TRBD1. V was pared by 1 base and J by 3 bases, with 4 bases of the junction left unmatched. This CDR3 has 14 residues. The germline CDR1 and CDR2 sequences are SGHRS and YFSETQ. DNA of the CDR3: TGCGCCAGCAGCTTGCCGGGACAGAACTACGAGCAGTACTTC. Its translation: CASSLPGQNYEQYF.

In its sample, this clone was seen many times. The chain combines TRBV4-3 with TRBJ2-7; D perhaps matches TRBD1 (6 bases). The CDR3 is made up of 14 amino acids. Trimming shortened V by 4 bases and J by 0 bases, and 10 bases separated the two germline ends. Germline V gives CDR1 LGHNA, CDR2 YSLEER. CDR3 nucleotide sequence: TGCGCCAGCAGCCCGTACAGGGTCTCCTACGAGCAGTACTTC. Translated, it gives CASSPYRVSYEQYF.

The chain uses TRBV4-3 and TRBJ1-6, with D maybe TRBD1 (5 bases). Trimming shortened V by 0 bases and J by 5 bases, and 11 bases separated the two germline ends. There are 16 residues in the CDR3. Germline CDR1 reads LGHNA; CDR2 reads YSLEER. This CDR3 is CASSQDKTANNSPLHF. Here the CDR3 DNA reads TGCGCCAGCAGCCAAGATAAGACAGCGAATAATTCACCCCTCCACTTT.

This clone was seen only a few times. The chain uses TRBV10-3 and TRBJ2-7; possible D gene TRBD1, 5 bases. Germline CDR1 is ENHRY and CDR2 is SYGVKD. The CDR3 is 13 amino acids. V gave up 5 bases and J gave up 3 bases, with 11 bases separating them. CDR3 bases: TGTGCCATCAGTCAAGCAGGGAACTACGAGCAGTACTTC. Translated: CAISQAGNYEQYF.

This chain uses TRBV14 with TRBJ1-4; 7 positions match TRBD1. Germline V gives CDR1 SGHDN, CDR2 FVKESK. The CDR3 is 15 amino acids. V shed 4 bases, J shed 3 bases, and the junction held 5 bases outside the gene matches. The CDR3 coding sequence is TGTGCCAGCAGCCCAAACAGGGGACCTAATGAAAAACTGTTTTTT. This translates into CASSPNRGPNEKLFF.

V gene TRBV6-1 combines with J gene TRBJ2-5; unclear D gene. CDR3 length: 14 residues. Germline V gene sequence: CDR1 MNHNS, CDR2 SASEGT. Trimming took 4 bases from V and 1 from J, leaving 10 bases between them. CDR3 bases: TGTGCCAGCAGTGGGAATGGACCCCAAGAGACCCAGTACTTC. Encoded protein: CASSGNGPQETQYF.

This clone was detected a few times. The chain joins TRBV11-2 to TRBJ2-5, with TRBD2 matching over 7 bases. Germline V gene data show CDR1 as SGHAT and CDR2 as FQNNGV. The CDR3 runs to 15 residues. V lost 4 bases, J lost 2 bases, and 7 bases stayed unmatched. The CDR3 DNA is TGTGCCAGCAGCTCCCGCGGACTAGATCAAGAGACCCAGTACTTC. Translated, it gives CASSSRGLDQETQYF.